The 20 T cell receptor beta chains given below trace back to one sample, sequenced in a study of blood T cells in healthy people across ages. The second PCR ran about 6 to 12 cycles with a sample-barcoded 5' primer and J-beta primers. TCRdb redid the calling of the 5' RACE reads with MiXCR, one entry per CDR3 protein. The sample shows hundreds of thousands of distinct CDR3 sequences, about 52% of them seen only once. Sequencing used blood. The receptors shown here come from a woman aged 55-75 years in good health.

This clonotype was seen a handful of times. The chain links TRBV29-1 to TRBJ2-7; D is perhaps TRBD2 (7 bases). V was clipped by 6 bases and J by 10 bases, with 28 bases between them. CDR1 is SQVTM and CDR2 is ANQGSEA in the germline V gene. This CDR3 is built from 15 residues. The CDR3 DNA reads as TGCAGCGTCGCGGATAATCGTAGGGGGAGGGCTTCTCAGTACTTC. Amino acid sequence: CSVADNRRGRASQYF.

This clonotype was observed a few times. This chain uses TRBV9 with TRBJ2-1, with D maybe TRBD2 (6 bases). Germline CDR1 reads SGDLS; CDR2 reads YYNGEE. V gave up 1 base and J gave up 0 bases, with 14 bases separating them. The CDR3 length is 17 residues. CDR3 nucleotide sequence: TGTGCCAGCAGCGTAAACGCGGGACCTATCTCCTACAATGAGCAGTTCTTC. Protein: CASSVNAGPISYNEQFF.

A remark on this clonotype: The junction departs from the called germline gene at one end, perhaps through a read error. This rearrangement joins TRBV15 to TRBJ2-5; 8 bases agree with TRBD2. Germline loops: CDR1 LNHNV, CDR2 YYDKDF (reference sequence). The CDR3 covers 16 residues. CDR3 bases: TGTACCACCAGCAGAGAAACTAGCGGTTACCAAGAGACCCAGTACTTC. It yields the protein CTTSRETSGYQETQYF.

The V gene is TRBV18, the J gene TRBJ2-5; no reliable D call. Trimming cost V 0 bases and J 11 bases, with 13 bases left between them. The V gene's germline CDR1 is KGHSH and CDR2 LQKENI. The CDR3 runs to 13 residues. In nucleotides, the CDR3 is TGTGCCAGCTCACCACCTGTTGAAAATGAGCAGTACTTC. Translating it yields CASSPPVENEQYF.

This clonotype appeared a single time. The chain employs TRBV4-3 and TRBJ2-3; D remains ambiguous. Trimming left V 0 bases short and J 2 bases short, with 6 bases between. The CDR3 length is 14 residues. The germline CDR1 and CDR2 sequences are LGHNA and YSLEER. In nucleotides, the CDR3 is TGCGCCAGCAGCCAAGAATGGGACACAGATACGCAGTATTTT. Translating gives CASSQEWDTDTQYF.

The V and J genes are TRBV7-6 and TRBJ2-7, with D uncertain. The V and J ends lost 5 bases and 0 bases respectively, with 11 bases between them. CDR1 is SGHVS and CDR2 is FNYEAQ in the germline V gene. CDR3 size: 14 residues. The CDR3 coding sequence is TGTGCCAGCAGCCCCCGTAGGAGCTCCTACGAGCAGTACTTC. This encodes CASSPRRSSYEQYF. The variable domain in full, with the rest retrieved from reference TRBV7-6 and TRBJ2-7, is GAGVSQSPRYKVTKRGQDVALRCDPISGHVSLYWYRQALGQGPEFLTYFNYEAQQDKSGLPNDRFSAERPEGSISTLTIQRTEQRDSAMYRCASSPRRSSYEQYFGPGTRLTVT.

This clonotype has a handful of counts. This chain links TRBV28 with TRBJ2-4; D is uncertain. Germline CDR1 and CDR2: MDHEN and SYDVKM. The germline V and J ends were trimmed by 6 bases and 0 bases, with 12 bases remaining between them. There are 15 residues in the CDR3. The CDR3 sequence: CASSPDTLAKNIQYF. CDR3 DNA: TGTGCCAGCAGCCCAGATACGCTAGCCAAAAACATTCAGTACTTC.

The J gene is TRBJ2-4, the V gene TRBV12-3 or TRBV12-4, with a tentative D call TRBD1 (6 bases). V was pared by 6 bases and J by 13 bases, with 16 bases between. The CDR3 runs 12 residues. Here the CDR3 reads CASRAGDVRQYF. CDR3 nucleotides: TGTGCCAGCAGGGCAGGGGACGTCCGGCAGTACTTC.

The J gene is TRBJ2-3, the V gene TRBV28, with TRBD2 matching 10 bases. V dropped 4 bases and J dropped 1; count of bases not matched to a gene: 11. The CDR3 totals 18 residues. The germline gives CDR1 MDHEN, CDR2 SYDVKM. The CDR3 here is CASSSDLAGAPGTDTQYF. For the CDR3, the DNA is TGTGCCAGCAGTTCAGATCTAGCGGGAGCGCCCGGCACAGATACGCAGTATTTT. The complete variable domain, with remaining parts taken from reference TRBV28 and TRBJ2-3, reads DVKVTQSSRYLVKRTGEKVFLECVQDMDHENMFWYRQDPGLGLRLIYFSYDVKMKEKGDIPEGYSVSREKKERFSLILESASTNQTSMYLCASSSDLAGAPGTDTQYFGPGTRLTVL.

This chain connects TRBV4-3 to TRBJ1-1; D not resolved. In germline, CDR1 is LGHNA, CDR2 YSLEER. The CDR3 extends over 13 amino acids. The V gene lost 1 base and the J gene lost 5 bases, with 8 bases spanning the gap. CDR3 in DNA: TGCGCCAGCAGCCAAGCAGTGTGTACTGAAGCTTTCTTT. This sequence encodes CASSQAVCTEAFF.

This chain joins TRBV20-1 and TRBJ2-1; tentative D call: TRBD2 (6 bases). The CDR3 has 13 amino acids. Germline V gene sequence: CDR1 DFQATT, CDR2 SNEGSKA (reference sequence). Deletions cut 6 bases from V and 3 bases from J, with 12 bases between. This CDR3 is CSAMSGRYNEQFF. CDR3 nucleotide sequence: TGCAGTGCCATGAGCGGGCGCTACAATGAGCAGTTCTTC.

The rearrangement uses TRBV7-7 and TRBJ2-1, with 12 bases aligning to TRBD2. This CDR3 comprises 15 residues. The germline CDR1 and CDR2 sequences are SSHAT and FNYEAQ (reference sequence). Trimming at V came to 4 bases and at J to 6 bases, leaving 4 bases not matched to a gene. CDR3 in DNA: TGTGCCAGCAGCTCCGGACTAGCGGGAACCAATGAGCAGTTCTTC. It encodes CASSSGLAGTNEQFF.

This clonotype was seen more than once but under ten times. The J gene is TRBJ2-1, the V gene TRBV5-1, with 14 nucleotides matching TRBD2. V was pared by 7 bases and J by 8 bases, with 5 bases of the junction left unmatched. Germline-derived CDR1 and CDR2 are SGHRS and YFSETQ. The CDR3 extends over 14 amino acids. The CDR3 spells CASGTSGSRYEQFF. The CDR3 region has the DNA TGCGCCAGCGGGACTAGCGGGAGTAGGTATGAGCAGTTCTTC.

The chain carries TRBV28 and TRBJ2-4, with D uncertain. V lost 6 bases and J 6 bases, leaving 9 bases between the germline ends. The CDR3 consists of 12 residues. Per germline, CDR1 MDHEN and CDR2 SYDVKM. In DNA form, the CDR3 reads TGTGCCAGCAGCCCAGAACCAAACATTCAGTACTTC. It codes for CASSPEPNIQYF.

The V call is TRBV28, the J call TRBJ1-6; D gene uncertain. Germline assignment: CDR1 MDHEN and CDR2 SYDVKM. This CDR3 is built from 10 residues. Trimming took 5 bases from V and 17 from J, leaving 10 bases between them. The DNA for the CDR3 is TGTGCCAGCAGTAACATCCAAATCCACTTT. Translated, it gives CASSNIQIHF. Drawing the rest from reference TRBV28 and TRBJ1-6, the complete variable domain is DVKVTQSSRYLVKRTGEKVFLECVQDMDHENMFWYRQDPGLGLRLIYFSYDVKMKEKGDIPEGYSVSREKKERFSLILESASTNQTSMYLCASSNIQIHFGNGTRLTVT.

This chain links TRBV28 with TRBJ2-6, with a possible D match to TRBD1 (6 bases). This CDR3 contains 15 residues. Germline values: CDR1 MDHEN, CDR2 SYDVKM. Trimming shortened V by 5 bases and J by 2 bases, and 10 bases separated the two germline ends. CDR3 DNA sequence: TGTGCCAGCAGTCCCCACAGGGCTGGGGCCAACGTCCTGACTTTC. It codes for CASSPHRAGANVLTF.

The chain combines TRBV5-6 with TRBJ2-5; 8 bases agree with TRBD1. The end of the DNA fits TRBJ2-7 better, so the J call may be wrong. Germline V gene sequence: CDR1 SGHDT, CDR2 YYEEEE. This CDR3 contains 16 residues. The CDR3 DNA reads as TGTGCCAGCAGCTTGAGGAGCCAGGGGGCGAAAGACGAGCAGTACTTC. Its protein product is CASSLRSQGAKDEQYF.

Ten or more counts support this clonotype. The rearrangement links TRBV11-1 to TRBJ2-5; D remains ambiguous. Germline assignment: CDR1 SGHAT and CDR2 FQDESV (reference sequence). V was trimmed by 0 bases and J by 3 bases, leaving 5 bases between them. This CDR3 has 13 amino acids. The CDR3 reads CASSLATKETQYF. The CDR3 DNA sequence: TGTGCCAGCAGCTTAGCAACTAAAGAGACCCAGTACTTC.

This chain links TRBV6-1 with TRBJ2-1; a weak D match, TRBD2 (6 bases). Germline V gene sequence: CDR1 MNHNS, CDR2 SASEGT. V dropped 2 bases and J dropped 10 bases, with 12 bases sitting between them. The CDR3 extends over 13 amino acids. The CDR3 coding sequence is TGTGCCAGCAGTGAATCTGGGAGGATAGAGCAGTTCTTC. It translates to CASSESGRIEQFF.

This clonotype was counted only a few times. The rearrangement links TRBV24-1 to TRBJ2-7; no clear D. The germline gives CDR1 KGHDR, CDR2 SFDVKD. This CDR3 region has 16 residues. V gave up 3 bases and J gave up 5 bases, with 19 bases separating them. This CDR3 is CATSDQPGPAPDEQYF. The CDR3 DNA reads TGTGCCACCAGTGATCAACCGGGTCCCGCGCCAGACGAGCAGTACTTC.